The rows below give T cell receptor beta chains drawn from one sample of a study of blood T cell repertoires in COVID-19. The table came from immunoSEQ multiplex PCR; TCRdb's copy has only in-frame clones and leaves some out. Among about 210,000 clones listed, about 76% were seen once. Input material: PBMCs or T cells enriched from blood (not recorded which). Receptors originate from a woman aged 45-65 years with acute COVID-19. Each CDR3 is given with its conserved first and last residue. Fields, in order: V gene, clone size, D gene, J gene, CDR3 DNA, CDR3 protein. A D gene is named only where the DNA matches it firmly. Clone size is not always given. Where it is, it says once, few, many or a class for expanded clones.

V: TRBV18
size: -
D: -
J: TRBJ1-1
DNA: TGTGCCAGCTCACCAAATGGGGAGGTTCGCGCTTTCTTT
CDR3: CASSPNGEVRAFF

V: TRBV7-2
size: -
D: -
J: TRBJ2-7
DNA: TGTGCCAGCAGCCTGCTATACGAGCAGTACTTC
CDR3: CASSLLYEQYF

V: TRBV19
size: -
D: TRBD1
J: TRBJ1-5
DNA: TGTGCCAGTAGACAACAGGGGCCTAGCAATCAGCCCCAGCATTTT
CDR3: CASRQQGPSNQPQHF

V: TRBV4-1
size: many
D: TRBD1
J: TRBJ1-5
DNA: TGCGCCAGCAGCGCCCAGCGGGACAGGGGTGATAGCAATCAGCCCCAGCATTTT
CDR3: CASSAQRDRGDSNQPQHF

V: TRBV4-3
size: -
D: -
J: TRBJ2-1
DNA: TGCGCCAGCAGCCCCGGGGGGCCAGGGGTTTCCAATGAGCAGTTCTTC
CDR3: CASSPGGPGVSNEQFF

V: TRBV3-1/TRBV3-2
size: -
D: TRBD2
J: TRBJ2-5
DNA: TGTGCCAGCAGCCAAAAATGGTTCTCCGGGACTAGCGGGAGTGAGACCCAGTACTTC
CDR3: CASSQKWFSGTSGSETQYF

V: TRBV5-6
size: -
D: -
J: TRBJ1-2
DNA: TGTGCCAGCAGCCCCGGACAGAACTATGGCTACACCTTC
CDR3: CASSPGQNYGYTF

V: TRBV24-1
size: -
D: TRBD1
J: TRBJ2-2
DNA: TGTGCCACCAGTGATTGGGGGACAGGGAACACCGGGGAGCTGTTTTTT
CDR3: CATSDWGTGNTGELFF

V: TRBV5-1
size: many
D: -
J: TRBJ1-1
DNA: TGCGCCAGCAGCCCGGGGGGGTGGAACACTGAAGCTTTCTTT
CDR3: CASSPGGWNTEAFF

V: TRBV6-5
size: -
D: -
J: TRBJ2-3
DNA: TGTGCCAGCAGGCCAGCCGGAGGAACTACAGATACGCAGTATTTT
CDR3: CASRPAGGTTDTQYF

V: TRBV28
size: few
D: TRBD2
J: TRBJ2-7
DNA: TGTGCCAGCAGAACTAGCGGGAGAGGGGTCACCTACGAGCAGTACTTC
CDR3: CASRTSGRGVTYEQYF

V: TRBV7-6
size: few
D: -
J: TRBJ2-3
DNA: TGTGCCAGCAGCTTAGCGGGACTCCTCACAGATACGCAGTATTTT
CDR3: CASSLAGLLTDTQYF

V: TRBV13
size: -
D: -
J: TRBJ2-7
DNA: TGTGCCAGCAGCCTAGAAGGGGAGGAACGAGAGGAGCAGTACTTC
CDR3: CASSLEGEEREEQYF

V: TRBV18
size: -
D: -
J: TRBJ2-1
DNA: TGTGCCAGCTCACCACGAAGGAGCTCCTACAATGAGCAGTTCTTC
CDR3: CASSPRRSSYNEQFF

V: TRBV11-3
size: -
D: TRBD2
J: TRBJ2-7
DNA: TGTGCCAGCAGCTTCGCGACTAGCGGGAGGAACGAGCAGTACTTC
CDR3: CASSFATSGRNEQYF

V: TRBV27
size: -
D: TRBD1
J: TRBJ1-5
DNA: TGTGCCAGCAGTTTATCTAGACAGGGTAATCAGCCCCAGCATTTT
CDR3: CASSLSRQGNQPQHF

V: TRBV5-4
size: -
D: -
J: TRBJ1-1
DNA: TGTGCCAGCAGCTTGGGCAGGGTTCTCACTGAAGCTTTCTTT
CDR3: CASSLGRVLTEAFF

V: TRBV18
size: -
D: -
J: TRBJ1-2
DNA: TGTGCCAGCTCACCACTGACAGTACTAAACTATGGCTACACCTTC
CDR3: CASSPLTVLNYGYTF

V: TRBV6-5
size: few
D: -
J: TRBJ2-3
DNA: TGTGCCAGCAGTTCTCCGACAGATACGCAGTATTTT
CDR3: CASSSPTDTQYF

V: TRBV12-3/TRBV12-4
size: -
D: -
J: TRBJ1-1
DNA: TGTGCCAGCTCACCCCCAGGGGAATATGAAGCTTTCTTT
CDR3: CASSPPGEYEAFF

V: TRBV27
size: -
D: -
J: TRBJ1-1
DNA: TGTGCCAGCAGTCCCTCTTGGGCGAACACTGAAGCTTTCTTT
CDR3: CASSPSWANTEAFF

V: TRBV15
size: -
D: -
J: TRBJ2-1
DNA: TGTGCCACCAGCACCGGGCCCTCTGACGGGGTCTTCAATGAGCAGTTCTTC
CDR3: CATSTGPSDGVFNEQFF

V: TRBV20-1
size: -
D: -
J: TRBJ2-1
DNA: TGCAGTGCTAGCTGGGGGGTTGAGCAGTTCTTC
CDR3: CSASWGVEQFF

V: TRBV7-2
size: -
D: TRBD2
J: TRBJ2-1
DNA: TGTGCCAGCAGCCTCCGAGCGGGAGCTTCCTACAATGAGCAGTTCTTC
CDR3: CASSLRAGASYNEQFF

V: TRBV7-2
size: -
D: TRBD1
J: TRBJ1-5
DNA: TGTGCCAGCAGCCCAACAGGGGGCGGGGGTCAGCCCCAGCATTTT
CDR3: CASSPTGGGGQPQHF

V: TRBV4-3
size: -
D: TRBD1
J: TRBJ1-4
DNA: TGCGCCAGCAGCCTCTTGACAGGGGGCGGTGAAAAACTGTTTTTT
CDR3: CASSLLTGGGEKLFF

V: TRBV28
size: many
D: -
J: TRBJ1-1
DNA: TGTGCCAGCAGTTTAGGGTTCCTAGGTCCCAGCCCTGAAGCTTTCTTT
CDR3: CASSLGFLGPSPEAFF

V: TRBV29-1
size: -
D: -
J: TRBJ2-7
DNA: TGCAGCGCACTGACACTGGACGAGCAGTACTTC
CDR3: CSALTLDEQYF

V: TRBV7-2
size: few
D: -
J: TRBJ1-5
DNA: TGTGCCAGCAGCTTTAGTAGCAATCAGCCCCAGCATTTT
CDR3: CASSFSSNQPQHF

V: TRBV4-1
size: -
D: TRBD2
J: TRBJ2-2
DNA: TGCGCCAGCAGCCAACGCCGGGGGGTCGGGGAGCTGTTTTTT
CDR3: CASSQRRGVGELFF

V: TRBV28
size: many
D: -
J: TRBJ1-2
DNA: TGTGCCAGCAGTTTACGGTCAGGGCGAGGCTACACCTTC
CDR3: CASSLRSGRGYTF

V: TRBV10-1
size: -
D: TRBD1
J: TRBJ1-5
DNA: TGCGCCAGCAGAGGACAGGGGGGACAGCCCCAGCATTTT
CDR3: CASRGQGGQPQHF

V: TRBV6-6
size: few
D: -
J: TRBJ1-2
DNA: TGTGCCAGCAGTTACTTAGACTCTGGCTACACCTTC
CDR3: CASSYLDSGYTF

V: TRBV13
size: -
D: TRBD2
J: TRBJ2-6
DNA: TGTGCCAGCAGCTTACGTCCTACTAGCGGGGGACCCGGGGCCAACGTCCTGACTTTC
CDR3: CASSLRPTSGGPGANVLTF

V: TRBV27
size: -
D: -
J: TRBJ1-5
DNA: TGTGCCAGCAGTTTACTAGGAGATAGCAATCAGCCCCAGCATTTT
CDR3: CASSLLGDSNQPQHF

V: TRBV12-3/TRBV12-4
size: once
D: -
J: TRBJ1-6
DNA: TGTGCCAGCAGTCTAATCGGTTCACCCCTCCACTTT
CDR3: CASSLIGSPLHF

V: TRBV18
size: -
D: TRBD2
J: TRBJ2-1
DNA: TGTGCCAGCTCAACGGGCCCTCCCATTGGACTAGCGGAGTACAATGAGCAGTTCTTC
CDR3: CASSTGPPIGLAEYNEQFF

V: TRBV4-1
size: -
D: TRBD1
J: TRBJ2-7
DNA: TGCGCCAGCAGCCAGCAAGCCGGGACAGTGGTGCAGTACTTC
CDR3: CASSQQAGTVVQYF

V: TRBV11-2
size: -
D: -
J: TRBJ1-2
DNA: TGTGCCAGCAGCTTCTTAGGAGGGAGCTATGGCTACACCTTC
CDR3: CASSFLGGSYGYTF

V: TRBV24-1
size: -
D: TRBD2
J: TRBJ2-1
DNA: TGTGCCACCAGTGATTCCCGAAGACTAGCGGGAGGGCCTGGGGCCTACAATGAGCAGTTCTTC
CDR3: CATSDSRRLAGGPGAYNEQFF

V: TRBV28
size: once
D: TRBD1
J: TRBJ1-6
DNA: TGTGCCAGCAGACCACAGGGGTATAATTCACCCCTCCACTTT
CDR3: CASRPQGYNSPLHF

V: TRBV3-1/TRBV3-2
size: -
D: -
J: TRBJ1-2
DNA: TGTGCCAGCAGCCAACAATTCGGGTCAGGGGTCGGTGGCTACACCTTC
CDR3: CASSQQFGSGVGGYTF

V: TRBV5-6
size: -
D: -
J: TRBJ2-1
DNA: TGTGCCAGCAGCTTGGACCCGGGACTTAGAACCTACAATGAGCAGTTCTTC
CDR3: CASSLDPGLRTYNEQFF

V: TRBV5-1
size: -
D: TRBD1
J: TRBJ1-2
DNA: TGCGCCAGCAGCTTGGGACAGGGGGCTCATGGCTACACCTTC
CDR3: CASSLGQGAHGYTF

V: TRBV14
size: -
D: TRBD1
J: TRBJ1-6
DNA: TGTGCCAGCAGCCAAGCACAGGGGAGTTCACCCCTCCACTTT
CDR3: CASSQAQGSSPLHF

V: TRBV25-1
size: -
D: -
J: TRBJ1-4
DNA: TGTGCCAGCACGGGTTGGGCAGGAGGCGAAAAACTGTTTTTT
CDR3: CASTGWAGGEKLFF

V: TRBV5-6
size: -
D: TRBD1
J: TRBJ2-7
DNA: TGTGCCAGCAGCCCGAGGACAGGGCTTATGTACGAGCAGTACTTC
CDR3: CASSPRTGLMYEQYF

V: TRBV3-1/TRBV3-2
size: -
D: -
J: TRBJ2-7
DNA: TGTGCCAGCAGCCAAGGGCCAGGATACGAGCAGTACTTC
CDR3: CASSQGPGYEQYF

V: TRBV28
size: -
D: TRBD2
J: TRBJ2-1
DNA: TGTGCCAGCAGCCCGTGGATAGCGGGAACCTACAATGAGCAGTTCTTC
CDR3: CASSPWIAGTYNEQFF

V: TRBV10-3
size: -
D: -
J: TRBJ1-2
DNA: TGTGCCATCAGTGACGGAGGCAGGTTCTATGGCTACACCTTC
CDR3: CAISDGGRFYGYTF

V: TRBV6-5
size: -
D: TRBD1
J: TRBJ1-2
DNA: TGTGCCAGCAGTTACTCTGGGACAGGGAAAGGCTACACCTTC
CDR3: CASSYSGTGKGYTF

V: TRBV7-2
size: -
D: TRBD1
J: TRBJ2-7
DNA: TGTGCCAGCAGCACCCAGGGGGCTATTACCTACGAGCAGTACTTC
CDR3: CASSTQGAITYEQYF

V: TRBV27
size: once
D: -
J: TRBJ1-1
DNA: TGTGCCAGCAGTTTAGGTACAGTCCGGAACACTGAAGCTTTCTTT
CDR3: CASSLGTVRNTEAFF

V: TRBV28
size: -
D: -
J: TRBJ2-7
DNA: TGTGCCAGCAGAACTACAGGGCGGGGGACCTACGAGCAGTACTTC
CDR3: CASRTTGRGTYEQYF

V: TRBV28
size: -
D: -
J: TRBJ1-2
DNA: TGTGCCAGCAGTGTGAGGGGGTTCAGCTCTTATGGCTACACCTTC
CDR3: CASSVRGFSSYGYTF

V: TRBV5-1
size: once
D: TRBD2
J: TRBJ2-5
DNA: TGCGCCAGCAGCCCTCCGGGACTAGCGGGGGGACAAGAGACCCAGTACTTC
CDR3: CASSPPGLAGGQETQYF

V: TRBV15
size: -
D: TRBD1
J: TRBJ2-1
DNA: TGTGCCACCCAATCCGACAGGGGGTGGGTCTACAATGAGCAGTTCTTC
CDR3: CATQSDRGWVYNEQFF

V: TRBV18
size: -
D: -
J: TRBJ2-2
DNA: TGTGCCAGCTCACCCCCGACCGGGGAGCTGTTTTTT
CDR3: CASSPPTGELFF